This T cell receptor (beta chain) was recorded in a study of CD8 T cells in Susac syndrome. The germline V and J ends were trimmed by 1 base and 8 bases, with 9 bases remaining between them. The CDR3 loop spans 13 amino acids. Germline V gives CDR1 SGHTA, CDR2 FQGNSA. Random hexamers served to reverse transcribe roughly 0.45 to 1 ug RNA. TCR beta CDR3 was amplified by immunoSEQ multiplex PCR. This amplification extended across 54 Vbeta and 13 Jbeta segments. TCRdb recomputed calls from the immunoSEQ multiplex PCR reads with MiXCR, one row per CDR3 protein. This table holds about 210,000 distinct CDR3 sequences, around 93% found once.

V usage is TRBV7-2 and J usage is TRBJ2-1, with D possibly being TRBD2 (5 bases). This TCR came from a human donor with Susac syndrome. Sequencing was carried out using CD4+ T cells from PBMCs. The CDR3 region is CASSLVGEHEQFF. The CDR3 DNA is TGTGCCAGCAGCTTAGTTGGGGAGCATGAGCAGTTCTTC.